This T cell receptor beta chain was observed in a study of neurological immune-mediated disorders. The V gene lost 4 bases and the J gene lost 2 bases, with 11 bases spanning the gap. The germline V gene has CDR1 SGHRS and CDR2 YFSETQ. This CDR3 comprises 14 residues. In this sample, this clonotype turned up many times. TCRdb reprocessed the 5' RACE reads via MiXCR and lists one record per CDR3 protein. This sample has approximately 48,000 distinct CDR3 sequences, with around a tenth found just once. The clonotype originates from a man in his sixties or seventies with HTLV-1-associated myelopathy (HAM/TSP). The chain carries TRBV5-1 and TRBJ2-3; D remains unclear. Material for sequencing was PBMCs. In nucleotides, the CDR3 is TGCGCCAGCAGCCAGGACGGAGACACAGATACGCAGTATTTT. Amino acid sequence: CASSQDGDTDTQYF.